This T cell receptor beta chain is from a study of identifying expanded T cells in peripheral blood. Findings and limits, study-wide: Over around two and four weeks, about 17 and 20 clones changed, versus around 1.2 between replicates. Variance in clone template counts between approximately two-week samples significantly increased with total template count across all healthy donors.

Collection occurred without any documented infections or immune events in donors. Note on this clone: Its antigen is unidentified.

The CDR3 extends over 15 amino acids. CDR1 is SGHVS and CDR2 is FNYEAQ in the germline V gene. Trimming cost V 1 base and J 1 base, with 8 bases left between them. Only in-frame clones appear in the TCRdb table, and some are missing; sequencing was by immunoSEQ multiplex PCR. There are approximately 110,000 clones in the sample; 80% to 90% occur only once, and less than 20% lies in the top ten. The source is a person aged 18 to 75 in good health. The rearrangement uses TRBV7-6 and TRBJ1-5; D gene ambiguous. Sequencing was performed on blood. The CDR3 bases are TGTGCCAGCAGCTTAGAATGGGGAAGCAATCAGCCCCAGCATTTT. It translates to CASSLEWGSNQPQHF. The full variable domain, in which reference TRBV7-6 and TRBJ1-5 provide the parts outside the CDR3, is GAGVSQSPRYKVTKRGQDVALRCDPISGHVSLYWYRQALGQGPEFLTYFNYEAQQDKSGLPNDRFSAERPEGSISTLTIQRTEQRDSAMYRCASSLEWGSNQPQHFGDGTRLSIL.